This entry lists 15 T cell receptor beta chains sequenced from one sample in a study of human thymus T cells. Thymic tissue was derived from resections collected during corrective heart surgery. Clones were sequenced by immunoSEQ multiplex PCR, and TCRdb holds only the in-frame ones, with some missing. The repertoire holds 86,000 or so clones, just over 95% seen once, with 0.025% to 0.04% in the top ten. The sequencing sample was made of thymus tissue. Source of these receptors: a boy in the first two years of life with a congenital heart defect but otherwise immunologically healthy.

J is TRBJ2-3 and V is TRBV5-1, with D perhaps matching TRBD1 (5 bases). The germline V gene encodes CDR1 SGHRS and CDR2 YFSETQ. The CDR3 covers 16 residues. Trimming pared 3 bases from V and 2 bases from J, leaving 16 bases between. CDR3 in amino acids: CASSWGYGLFTDTQYF. The CDR3 DNA sequence: TGCGCCAGCAGCTGGGGCTACGGCCTCTTCACAGATACGCAGTATTTT.

The chain has TRBV19 and TRBJ1-2; the match to TRBD1 covers 7 bases. Germline loops: CDR1 LNHDA, CDR2 SQIVND (reference sequence). Trimming took 5 bases from V and 3 from J; bases not matched to a gene: 9. This CDR3 region has 15 residues. The CDR3, as DNA: TGTGCCAGTAGTCCAGGGGAGGGGGCTGACTATGGCTACACCTTC. This translates into CASSPGEGADYGYTF.

V gene TRBV18 combines with J gene TRBJ2-1; tentatively, D is TRBD1 (6 bases). The ends were cut back, 3 bases at V and 2 bases at J, with 17 bases in the middle. Germline CDR1 and CDR2: KGHSH and LQKENI. The CDR3 extends over 17 amino acids. The CDR3, as DNA: TGTGCCAGCTCACCTTTAGCCAGGGACACCCCCTACAATGAGCAGTTCTTC. Residues: CASSPLARDTPYNEQFF.

V is TRBV5-1 and J is TRBJ1-2; 8 nucleotides align to TRBD1. The CDR3 has 17 residues. With V trimmed by 0 bases and J by 4 bases, 11 bases remained unmatched. The V gene's germline CDR1 is SGHRS and CDR2 YFSETQ. This CDR3 is CASSLAGSGGLGYGYTF. As DNA, the CDR3 is TGCGCCAGCAGCTTGGCCGGTTCAGGGGGCTTAGGCTATGGCTACACCTTC.

This clone was picked up one time. The chain is built from TRBV28 and TRBJ1-2, with 7 positions matching TRBD1. Germline CDR1 and CDR2: MDHEN and SYDVKM. J gave up 6 bases and V 5 bases, and 12 bases lay outside the gene matches. The CDR3 consists of 15 residues. The CDR3: CASSKKGGLPHGYTF. The CDR3, as DNA: TGTGCCAGCAGTAAGAAAGGGGGCCTGCCGCATGGCTACACCTTC.

The chain carries TRBV18 and TRBJ1-4; tentative D call: TRBD1 (6 bases). In germline, CDR1 is KGHSH, CDR2 LQKENI. The CDR3 is 16 amino acids. V was cut by 9 bases and J by 0 bases, with 17 bases left in between. CDR3 protein: CARPGPGGATNEKLFF. Written as DNA, the CDR3 is TGTGCCAGGCCCGGGCCCGGGGGCGCAACTAATGAAAAACTGTTTTTT.

The chain links TRBV2 to TRBJ2-1; maybe TRBD2 (8 bases). The CDR3 loop spans 17 amino acids. V was clipped by 9 bases and J by 4 bases, with 25 bases between them. Germline CDR1 SNHLY, CDR2 FYNNEI. CDR3 region: CARVEPDSGTAYNEQFF. CDR3 DNA sequence: TGTGCCAGAGTAGAGCCAGATAGCGGGACAGCATACAATGAGCAGTTCTTC.

The rearrangement uses TRBV7-9 and TRBJ2-2; the match to TRBD1 covers 12 bases. The CDR3 spans 18 residues. With 5 bases clipped from V and 5 bases from J, the junction kept 12 bases outside the gene matches. The germline gives CDR1 SEHNR, CDR2 FQNEAQ (reference sequence). The CDR3: CASSPEPGQGARTGELFF. The DNA of the CDR3 is TGTGCCAGCAGCCCGGAACCGGGACAGGGGGCAAGGACCGGGGAGCTGTTTTTT.

Written as DNA, the CDR3 is TGTGCCAGCAGCTTACTTGCTAATCAGCCCCAGCATTTT. As protein: CASSLLANQPQHF. This chain connects TRBV5-8 to TRBJ1-5; D unresolved. Germline CDR1 SGHTS, CDR2 YDEGEE. The CDR3 has 13 residues. V was pared by 2 bases and J by 4 bases, with 7 bases between.

Only a few counts were recorded for this clone. The rearrangement links TRBV4-3 to TRBJ1-2; D is uncertain. The V gene lost 0 bases and the J gene lost 0 bases, with 11 bases spanning the gap. CDR1 and CDR2 from the germline V gene are LGHNA and YSLEER. This CDR3 has 16 residues. The CDR3 sequence is CASSQDMQPSNYGYTF. CDR3 sequence (DNA): TGCGCCAGCAGCCAAGATATGCAGCCTTCTAACTATGGCTACACCTTC.

V gene TRBV4-1 combines with J gene TRBJ2-3, with 10 bases identical to TRBD2. CDR3 length: 19 amino acids. Trimming removed 0 bases from V and 9 bases from J; junction bases left unmatched: 18. The germline V gene encodes CDR1 MGHRA and CDR2 YSYEKL. CDR3 in DNA: TGCGCCAGCAGCCAAGAAACACCTACTCTAGCGGGAGAATGGTACACGCAGTATTTT. Its protein is CASSQETPTLAGEWYTQYF.

This clone was recorded a few times. The chain is built from TRBV7-4 and TRBJ2-7; weak D call: TRBD2 (6 bases). Germline V gives CDR1 SGHVT, CDR2 SQSDAQ. Deletions cut 1 base from V and 0 bases from J, with 13 bases between. This CDR3 is built from 16 residues. CDR3 sequence: CASSLGVAVSSYEQYF. The CDR3 bases are TGTGCCAGCAGCTTAGGGGTAGCGGTCAGCTCCTACGAGCAGTACTTC. The whole variable domain, filled in from reference TRBV7-4 and TRBJ2-7, reads GAGVSQSPRYKVAKRGRDVALRCDSISGHVTLYWYRQTLGQGSEVLTYSQSDAQRDKSGRPSGRFSAERPERSVSTLKIQRTEQGDSAVYLCASSLGVAVSSYEQYFGPGTRLTVT.

This chain uses TRBV7-9 with TRBJ2-1, with 7 bases matching TRBD1. The CDR3 contains 18 residues. The V gene's germline CDR1 is SEHNR and CDR2 FQNEAQ (reference sequence). Trimming cost V 0 bases and J 9 bases; bases outside gene matches: 17. The CDR3 DNA reads as TGTGCCAGCAGCTTAGCGAGGAGTCACGACAGGGCCTTTCGTGAGCAGTTCTTC. Its translation is CASSLARSHDRAFREQFF.

The chain employs TRBV7-9 and TRBJ2-3; 11 nucleotides match TRBD2. The V segment lost 1 base and the J segment 3 bases; nucleotides outside the gene matches: 9. Per the germline V gene, CDR1 is SEHNR and CDR2 is FQNEAQ (reference sequence). This CDR3 contains 18 residues. This CDR3 is CASSLGGVAGGRTDTQYF. The CDR3 DNA follows: TGTGCCAGCAGCTTAGGGGGAGTAGCGGGAGGGCGGACAGATACGCAGTATTTT.

The J gene is TRBJ1-3, the V gene TRBV19; D is unclear. The V gene's germline CDR1 is LNHDA and CDR2 SQIVND (reference sequence). CDR3 size: 14 residues. Trimming removed 5 bases from V and 5 bases from J, with 13 bases in between. The DNA of the CDR3 is TGTGCCAGTAGTTTCAGGACGGCTCGAAACACCATATATTTT. Translation: CASSFRTARNTIYF.